These 17 T cell receptor beta chains came from one sample sequenced in a study of identical twins. TCRdb reprocessed the 5' RACE reads with MiXCR, giving one entry per CDR3 protein. The sample comprises about 900,000 distinct CDR3 sequences, around 12% of which are singletons, and around 1.5% rests with the top ten. This sample was shared with a second study, whose subject was yellow fever vaccine responses in identical twins.

Sequenced sample: PBMCs. These receptors all come from a woman aged 18-35 years in good health.

A few counts support this clonotype. The rearrangement uses TRBV4-1 and TRBJ2-1; TRBD2 might be the D (6 bases). The CDR3 sequence is 17 residues long. Trimming cost V 3 bases and J 1 base, with 16 bases left between them. Germline V gene data show CDR1 as MGHRA and CDR2 as YSYEKL. The CDR3 sequence: CASSQTVGGVSYNEQFF. DNA of the CDR3: TGCGCCAGCAGCCAGACCGTGGGGGGAGTTTCCTACAATGAGCAGTTCTTC.

This clonotype was counted a few times. The chain uses TRBV4-2 and TRBJ2-3; possibly TRBD1 or TRBD2 for D (5 bases each). This CDR3 has 14 residues. The V gene's germline CDR1 is LGHNA and CDR2 YNFKEQ. Trimming removed 1 base at V and 2 bases at J, with 7 bases between. The CDR3 DNA reads as TGTGCCAGCAGCCAAGGGGGGAACACAGATACGCAGTATTTT. Translating gives CASSQGGNTDTQYF.

To note about this clonotype: A much larger clone differs by one base, so this may be a read error. The chain combines TRBV28 with TRBJ1-6, with TRBD1 as a possible D gene (5 bases). The CDR3 is made up of 14 amino acids. Germline V lookup: CDR1 MDHEN, CDR2 SYDVKM. Trimming took off 8 bases at V and 8 bases at J, with 16 bases between the two ends. CDR3 nucleotides: TGTGCCAGCGTAAAGCAGGGACCAGATTCACCCCTCCACTTT. The encoded protein is CASVKQGPDSPLHF.

In this sample, this clonotype turned up a few times. V usage is TRBV3-1 and J usage is TRBJ2-1; 8 nucleotides line up with TRBD2. CDR1 and CDR2 (germline): LGHDT, YNNKEL (reference sequence). The CDR3 has 17 residues. The V segment lost 3 bases and the J segment 6 bases; nucleotides outside the gene matches: 13. CDR3 sequence reads: CASSQSTAGGRLNEQFF. The CDR3 nucleotides are TGTGCCAGCAGCCAGTCTACCGCGGGAGGAAGGCTCAATGAGCAGTTCTTC.

The chain joins TRBV4-1 to TRBJ1-2; 7 nucleotides align to TRBD1. There are 15 residues in the CDR3. From germline, CDR1 is MGHRA and CDR2 YSYEKL. The ends lost 1 base at V and 2 bases at J; junction bases unmatched: 4. CDR3 sequence (DNA): TGCGCCAGCAGCCAAGGACAGGGTATGAACTATGGCTACACCTTC. The encoded protein is CASSQGQGMNYGYTF.

This clonotype was seen at least ten times. V is TRBV12-3 or TRBV12-4 and J is TRBJ2-1; possibly TRBD1 for D (5 bases). V lost 6 bases and J lost 0, with 12 bases in between. The CDR3 is 15 amino acids. The CDR3 sequence is CASSDSFPSYNEQFF. The CDR3 region has the DNA TGTGCCAGCAGCGACAGTTTCCCCTCCTACAATGAGCAGTTCTTC.

The chain recombines TRBV18 with TRBJ1-3; D gene unclear. V lost 4 bases and J 0 bases, leaving 7 bases between the germline ends. Germline CDR1 and CDR2: KGHSH and LQKENI. CDR3 size: 14 residues. The CDR3 coding sequence is TGTGCCAGCTCACTTCAGAACTCTGGAAACACCATATATTTT. It specifies CASSLQNSGNTIYF.

The rearrangement links TRBV7-9 to TRBJ1-1, with TRBD1 as a possible D gene (5 bases). The CDR3 extends over 15 amino acids. The germline V gene encodes CDR1 SEHNR and CDR2 FQNEAQ (reference sequence). Trimming removed 2 bases at V and 1 base at J, with 11 bases between. CDR3: CASSLQGTGNTEAFF. The CDR3, as DNA: TGTGCCAGCAGCTTACAGGGTACGGGGAACACTGAAGCTTTCTTT.

The J gene is TRBJ2-3, the V gene TRBV12-3 or TRBV12-4; either TRBD1 or TRBD2 may fit D (6 bases each). The CDR3 totals 15 residues. V dropped 1 base and J dropped 6 bases, with 14 bases sitting between them. CDR3 in DNA: TGTGCCAGCAGTTTAGAGGGGGGAAGGGGTGATACGCAGTATTTT. The encoded protein is CASSLEGGRGDTQYF.

This clonotype was counted only a few times. The V call is TRBV6-2 or TRBV6-3, the J call TRBJ2-2; 12 bases map to TRBD2. V was pared by 2 bases and J by 2 bases, with 9 bases of the junction left unmatched. CDR1 and CDR2 (germline): MNHEY, SVGEGT. This CDR3 contains 19 residues. CDR3 amino acids: CASSYLPPTSGSNTGELFF. In DNA, the CDR3 is TGTGCCAGCAGTTACCTCCCACCGACTAGCGGGAGTAACACCGGGGAGCTGTTTTTT.

V and J are TRBV11-2 and TRBJ2-7, with a weak D call TRBD1 (5 bases). This CDR3 region has 15 residues. Trimming shortened V by 1 base and J by 4 bases, and 14 bases separated the two germline ends. Per the germline V gene, CDR1 is SGHAT and CDR2 is FQNNGV. CDR3 protein: CASSLVQAPSYEQYF. The CDR3 DNA sequence: TGTGCCAGCAGCTTAGTACAGGCCCCATCTTACGAGCAGTACTTC.

With regard to this clonotype: Since no conserved phenylalanine or tryptophan closes the CDR3, a read error is the likely cause. The chain employs TRBV10-1 and TRBJ2-3; no clear D. V lost 2 bases, J lost 2 bases, and 8 bases lay in between. The germline V gene encodes CDR1 WNHNN and CDR2 SYGVQD (reference sequence). The CDR3 is 14 residues long. CDR3 DNA sequence: TGCGCCAGCAGTGAGGGGCAGGTCACAGATACGCAGTATCTT. Translation gives CASSEGQVTDTQYL.

The rearrangement uses TRBV3-1 and TRBJ2-4, with 9 bases identical to TRBD2. This CDR3 is built from 18 residues. The trim removed 0 bases at V and 8 bases at J, leaving 14 bases unmatched. The germline gives CDR1 LGHDT, CDR2 YNNKEL (reference sequence). The CDR3 sequence is CASSQELGRGGQIDIQYF. In DNA, the CDR3 is TGTGCCAGCAGCCAAGAGTTGGGGCGGGGGGGCCAGATAGACATTCAGTACTTC.

The chain joins TRBV7-7 to TRBJ2-2; D is possibly TRBD2 (6 bases). From germline, CDR1 is SSHAT and CDR2 FNYEAQ (reference sequence). The CDR3 extends over 17 amino acids. Trimming pared 2 bases from V and 7 bases from J, leaving 20 bases between. This CDR3 reads CASSLRWEAGMSGELFF. The CDR3 bases are TGTGCCAGCAGCTTAAGATGGGAGGCAGGGATGAGCGGGGAGCTGTTTTTT.

This clonotype was seen a few times. This chain joins TRBV16 and TRBJ1-5; D possibly corresponds to TRBD1 (6 bases). This CDR3 region has 15 residues. Looked up from germline, CDR1 is KGHSY and CDR2 is FQNENV. V lost 0 bases and J 2 bases, leaving 8 bases between the germline ends. CDR3 in DNA: TGTGCCAGCAGCCAATCGAGACAGGGCAATCAGCCCCAGCATTTT. The encoded protein is CASSQSRQGNQPQHF.

This clonotype was seen at least ten times. The chain employs TRBV3-1 and TRBJ2-1; TRBD2 agrees at 9 bases. The trim removed 3 bases at V and 9 bases at J, leaving 6 bases unmatched. This CDR3 is 14 amino acids long. CDR1 and CDR2 from the germline V gene are LGHDT and YNNKEL (reference sequence). The CDR3 sequence is CASSHGAGGLEQFF. The CDR3 DNA reads TGTGCCAGCAGCCACGGTGCGGGGGGGCTTGAGCAGTTCTTC.

In its sample, this clonotype was seen a few times. The chain joins TRBV2 to TRBJ2-2, with 8 bases aligning to TRBD2. The CDR3 totals 17 residues. Looked up from germline, CDR1 is SNHLY and CDR2 is FYNNEI. V shed 3 bases, J shed 2 bases, and the junction held 8 bases outside the gene matches. The CDR3 here is CASSDPGGTDNTGELFF. The CDR3 DNA follows: TGTGCCAGCAGTGATCCGGGGGGGACGGATAACACCGGGGAGCTGTTTTTT.